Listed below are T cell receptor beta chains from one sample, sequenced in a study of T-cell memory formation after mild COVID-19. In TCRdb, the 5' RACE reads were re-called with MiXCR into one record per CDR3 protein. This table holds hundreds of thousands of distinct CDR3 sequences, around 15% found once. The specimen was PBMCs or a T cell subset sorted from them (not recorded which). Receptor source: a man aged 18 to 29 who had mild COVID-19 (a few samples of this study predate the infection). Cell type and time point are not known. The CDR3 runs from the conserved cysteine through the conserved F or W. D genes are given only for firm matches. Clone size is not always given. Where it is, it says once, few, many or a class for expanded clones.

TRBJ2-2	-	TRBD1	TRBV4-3	CASSQRLGQGETGELFF	TGCGCCAGCAGCCAACGTTTAGGACAGGGCGAAACCGGGGAGCTGTTTTTT
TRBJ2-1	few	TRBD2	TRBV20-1	CSARVPTSGGRDEQFF	TGCAGTGCTAGAGTCCCGACTAGCGGGGGGCGGGATGAGCAGTTCTTC
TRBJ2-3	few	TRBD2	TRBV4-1	CASSQDGRGGSFTDTQYF	TGCGCCAGCAGCCAAGATGGTCGGGGGGGGTCTTTCACAGATACGCAGTATTTT
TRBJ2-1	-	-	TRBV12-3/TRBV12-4	CASRPRGSSYNEQFF	TGTGCCAGCAGGCCCCGGGGGAGCTCCTACAATGAGCAGTTCTTC
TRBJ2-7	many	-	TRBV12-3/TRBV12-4	CASSHRQVAPEQYF	TGTGCCAGCAGTCATAGACAGGTAGCCCCCGAGCAGTACTTC
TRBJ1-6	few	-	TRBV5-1	CASSPGTSNSPLHF	TGCGCCAGCAGCCCCGGGACGTCCAATTCACCCCTCCACTTT
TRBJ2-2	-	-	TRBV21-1	CVPIFDRNTGELFF	TGTGTCCCGATCTTCGACAGAAACACCGGGGAGCTGTTTTTT
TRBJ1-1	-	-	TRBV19	CASSARGLRDNSRNTEAFF	TGTGCCAGTAGTGCCCGTGGTCTACGGGACAACTCCAGGAACACTGAAGCTTTCTTT
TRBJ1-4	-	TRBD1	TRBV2	CASCHRGFIYGEKLFF	TGTGCCAGCTGTCACAGGGGATTTATTTATGGTGAAAAACTGTTTTTT
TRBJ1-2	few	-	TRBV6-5	CASSYSRQVHGYTF	TGTGCCAGCAGTTACTCGAGGCAGGTCCATGGCTACACCTTC
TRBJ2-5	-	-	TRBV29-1	CSVEADLRGETQYF	TGCAGCGTTGAGGCAGATCTAAGGGGGGAGACCCAGTACTTC
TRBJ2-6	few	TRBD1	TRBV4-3	CASLPHVRQGAFGANVLTF	TGCGCCAGCCTGCCCCACGTGAGACAGGGAGCGTTTGGGGCCAACGTCCTGACTTTC
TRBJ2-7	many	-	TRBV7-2	CASSFDRWRYEQYF	TGTGCCAGCAGCTTTGACCGGTGGAGGTACGAGCAGTACTTC
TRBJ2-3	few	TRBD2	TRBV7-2	CASSSTSAFRPQYF	TGTGCCAGCAGCTCGACTAGCGCATTTCGGCCGCAGTATTTT
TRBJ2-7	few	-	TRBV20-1	CSARAHWQGKEQYF	TGCAGTGCTAGAGCCCACTGGCAGGGAAAAGAGCAGTACTTC
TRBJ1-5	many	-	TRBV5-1	CASSLDGLGNQPQHF	TGCGCCAGCAGCTTGGATGGGTTGGGCAATCAGCCCCAGCATTTT
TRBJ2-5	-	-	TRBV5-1	CASSLGATSTQETQYF	TGCGCCAGCAGCTTAGGGGCCACTTCGACGCAAGAGACCCAGTACTTC
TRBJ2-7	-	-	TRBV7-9	CASSLEREQTYEQYF	TGTGCCAGCAGCTTAGAGAGGGAGCAAACCTACGAGCAGTACTTC
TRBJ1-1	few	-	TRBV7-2	CASTYAGTEAFF	TGTGCCAGCACCTATGCCGGGACTGAAGCTTTCTTT
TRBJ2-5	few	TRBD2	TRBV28	CASSSTRLAGGQATQYF	TGTGCCAGCAGTTCAACCCGACTAGCGGGGGGGCAGGCGACCCAGTACTTC
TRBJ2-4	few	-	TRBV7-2	CASSPGPENIQYF	TGTGCCAGCAGCCCCGGGCCAGAAAACATTCAGTACTTC
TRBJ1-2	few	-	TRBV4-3	CASSQDRDKNYGYTF	TGCGCCAGCAGCCAAGATCGGGACAAGAACTATGGCTACACCTTC
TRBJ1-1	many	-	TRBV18	CASSPMTVEAFF	TGTGCCAGCTCACCCATGACAGTTGAAGCTTTCTTT
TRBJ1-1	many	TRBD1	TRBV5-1	CASSWGDRGPNTEAFF	TGCGCCAGCAGCTGGGGGGACAGGGGGCCTAACACTGAAGCTTTCTTT
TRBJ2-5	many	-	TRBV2	CASSEWSEQETQYF	TGTGCCAGCAGTGAATGGTCAGAACAAGAGACCCAGTACTTC
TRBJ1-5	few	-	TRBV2	CASSPAGVSGNQPQHF	TGTGCCAGCAGCCCCGCAGGGGTTTCTGGCAATCAGCCCCAGCATTTT
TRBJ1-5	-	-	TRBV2	CASSKGDQPQHF	TGTGCCAGCAGTAAGGGGGATCAGCCCCAGCATTTT
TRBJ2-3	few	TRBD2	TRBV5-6	CASSWGLTERDTQYF	TGTGCCAGCAGCTGGGGACTAACGGAACGAGATACGCAGTATTTT
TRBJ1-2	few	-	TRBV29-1	CSVAISYYGYTF	TGCAGCGTTGCTATAAGCTACTATGGCTACACCTTC
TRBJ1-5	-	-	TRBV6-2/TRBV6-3	CASSTRGGAQHF	TGTGCCAGCAGTACCCGAGGGGGTGCCCAGCATTTT
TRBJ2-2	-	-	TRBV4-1	CASSQVARESRDTGELFF	TGCGCCAGCAGCCAAGTGGCCAGGGAGAGTAGAGACACCGGGGAGCTGTTTTTT
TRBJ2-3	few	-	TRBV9	CASSVGSETDTQYF	TGTGCCAGCAGCGTAGGCTCCGAGACAGATACGCAGTATTTT
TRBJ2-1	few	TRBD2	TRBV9	CASSAAGEAYNEQFF	TGTGCCAGCAGCGCGGCGGGGGAGGCCTACAATGAGCAGTTCTTC
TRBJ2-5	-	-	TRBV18	CASSQTEQETQYF	TGTGCCAGCTCACAAACTGAGCAGGAGACCCAGTACTTC
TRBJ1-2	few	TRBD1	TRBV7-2	CASSLYNPGQVYGYTF	TGTGCCAGCAGCTTATATAACCCGGGACAGGTCTATGGCTACACCTTC
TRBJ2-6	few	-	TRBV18	CASSRLQGSGANVLTF	TGTGCCAGCTCACGCCTACAGGGCTCTGGGGCCAACGTCCTGACTTTC
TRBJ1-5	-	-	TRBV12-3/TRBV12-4	CASSFVGREADQPQHF	TGTGCCAGCAGTTTTGTCGGCAGGGAGGCGGATCAGCCCCAGCATTTT
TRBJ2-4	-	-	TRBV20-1	CSELAKNIQYF	TGCTCTGAACTAGCCAAAAACATTCAGTACTTC
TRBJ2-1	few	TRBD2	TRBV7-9	CASSPRTSGGLRGTVYEQFF	TGTGCCAGCAGCCCGAGGACTAGCGGAGGATTGAGGGGCACTGTATATGAGCAGTTCTTC
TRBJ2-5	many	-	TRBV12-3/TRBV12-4	CASSLPGWLGETQYF	TGTGCCAGCAGTTTACCGGGGTGGTTGGGAGAGACCCAGTACTTC
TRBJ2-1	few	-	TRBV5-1	CASSLGTARGYEQFF	TGCGCCAGCAGCTTGGGCACAGCCCGAGGCTATGAGCAGTTCTTC
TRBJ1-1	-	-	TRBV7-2	CASRPRARDTEAFF	TGTGCCAGCAGACCCAGGGCGCGGGACACTGAAGCTTTCTTT
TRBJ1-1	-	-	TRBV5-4	CASSLGRGDEAFF	TGTGCCAGCAGCCTGGGGAGGGGTGATGAAGCTTTCTTT
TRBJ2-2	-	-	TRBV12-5	CASGTLLLGAPTGELFF	TGTGCTAGTGGGACCCTCTTGCTGGGGGCACCTACCGGGGAGCTGTTTTTT
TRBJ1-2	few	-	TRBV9	CASSPMNYGYTF	TGTGCCAGCAGCCCCATGAACTATGGCTACACCTTC
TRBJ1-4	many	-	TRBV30	CAWSSGRAGPNEKLFF	TGTGCCTGGAGTTCGGGTCGGGCAGGGCCTAATGAAAAACTGTTTTTT
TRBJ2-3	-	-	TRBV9	CASSVEGGPADTQYF	TGTGCCAGCAGCGTAGAGGGGGGGCCCGCAGATACGCAGTATTTT
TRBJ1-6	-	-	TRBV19	CASSIGWSYNSPLHF	TGTGCCAGTAGTATCGGCTGGTCATATAATTCACCCCTCCACTTT
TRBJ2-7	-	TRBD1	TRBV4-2	CASSPPDRGLSEQYF	TGTGCCAGCAGCCCCCCGGACAGGGGGCTCAGCGAGCAGTACTTC
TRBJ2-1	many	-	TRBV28	CASSITGFSYNEQFF	TGTGCCAGCAGTATCACGGGGTTCTCCTACAATGAGCAGTTCTTC
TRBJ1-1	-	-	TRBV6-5	CASSATPNTEAFF	TGTGCCAGCAGTGCGACACCTAACACTGAAGCTTTCTTT